This T cell receptor beta chain comes out of a study of cytomegalovirus exposure and HLA in healthy donors. The study, taken as a whole, reports: In a later analysis, fewer than 20,000 TCR beta sequences were associated with HLA alleles at 0.05 false discovery rate. Several of the most significant clusters appeared linked to common viral pathogens, based on a later analysis. About 150 TCR beta chains were listed as cytomegalovirus-associated.

The PCR employed 60 Vbeta primers together with 13 Jbeta primers. The data were produced by immunoSEQ multiplex PCR, yet TCRdb's version contains in-frame clones alone and is incomplete. The table includes roughly 200,000 clones, around 75% detected once. As concerns this clone: The antigen remains unidentified.

The sequence came from a male donor in good health and CMV-seronegative. Sequenced input: PBMCs.

The chain's CDR3 is CASSLGLAGAYNEQFF. The CDR3 region has the DNA TGCGCCAGCAGCCTCGGACTAGCGGGAGCCTACAATGAGCAGTTCTTC. This chain connects TRBV4-3 to TRBJ2-1; 13 nucleotides align to TRBD2. This CDR3 region has 16 residues. CDR1 and CDR2 from the germline V gene are LGHNA and YSLEER. J lost 2 bases, V lost 4 bases, and 2 bases had no gene match.